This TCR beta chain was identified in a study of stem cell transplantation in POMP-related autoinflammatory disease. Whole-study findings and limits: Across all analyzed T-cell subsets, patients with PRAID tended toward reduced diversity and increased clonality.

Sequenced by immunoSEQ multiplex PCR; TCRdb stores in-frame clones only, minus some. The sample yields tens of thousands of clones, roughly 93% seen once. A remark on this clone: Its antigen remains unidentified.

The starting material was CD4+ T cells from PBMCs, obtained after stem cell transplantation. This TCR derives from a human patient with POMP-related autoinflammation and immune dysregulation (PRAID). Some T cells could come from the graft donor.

The CDR3 here is CASSERRTNNVLTF. CDR3 in DNA: TGTGCCAGCAGTGAACGTAGGACAAACAACGTCCTGACTTTC. This chain joins TRBV2 and TRBJ2-6; TRBD1 might be the D (5 bases). CDR1 and CDR2 from the germline V gene are SNHLY and FYNNEI. There are 14 residues in the CDR3. V was trimmed by 2 bases and J by 9 bases, leaving 11 bases between them.